A selection of T cell receptor beta chains follows, all from one sample in a study of T cells in Graves' hyperthyroidism and ophthalmopathy. From the multiplex PCR reads, TCRdb called clonotypes with MiXCR, one entry per CDR3 protein. The sample carries 100,000 to 140,000 distinct CDR3 sequences, 16% recorded once. Material for sequencing was blood. Receptor source: a woman in her fifties or sixties with Graves' hyperthyroidism. Each CDR3 is given with its conserved first and last residue. A D gene is named only where the DNA matches it firmly. Rows may omit the clone size; those that give it use once, few, many or a size class.

v_call	d_call	j_call	clone_size	cdr3_aa	cdr3_nt
TRBV20-1	TRBD1	TRBJ1-1	many	CSAARQGAEAFF	TGCAGTGCTGCACGACAGGGGGCGGAAGCTTTCTTT
TRBV7-9	-	TRBJ2-3	few	CASSPKGPDTQYF	TGTGCCAGCAGCCCGAAAGGCCCCGATACGCAGTATTTT
TRBV5-1	-	TRBJ2-5	few	CASRAGTAQETQYF	TGCGCCAGCAGGGCGGGGACTGCCCAAGAGACCCAGTACTTC
TRBV19	-	TRBJ1-1	many	CASSRGDSNTEAFF	TGTGCCAGTAGTAGAGGGGACTCGAACACTGAAGCTTTCTTT
TRBV5-4	TRBD2	TRBJ2-1	many	CASSLGLAGAYNEQFF	TGTGCCAGCAGCTTAGGACTAGCGGGAGCCTACAATGAGCAGTTCTTC
TRBV10-3	-	TRBJ1-3	many	CAIGPGRAGNTIYF	TGTGCCATCGGCCCGGGGAGGGCTGGAAACACCATATATTTT
TRBV20-1	-	TRBJ2-7	many	CSAHGDGTYEQYF	TGCAGTGCCCACGGAGACGGAACCTACGAGCAGTACTTC
TRBV27	TRBD1	TRBJ1-5	many	CASSSSWTGEMPQHF	TGTGCCAGCAGTTCTAGTTGGACAGGGGAGATGCCCCAGCATTTT
TRBV9	-	TRBJ1-4	many	CASSVDGHEKLFF	TGTGCCAGCAGCGTAGACGGGCATGAAAAACTGTTTTTT
TRBV11-2	-	TRBJ2-7	many	CASSLLGPYEQYF	TGTGCCAGCAGCTTACTGGGCCCCTACGAGCAGTACTTC
TRBV6-1	TRBD1	TRBJ1-6	many	CASSRTGQPPLHF	TGTGCCAGCAGCCGCACGGGACAGCCACCCCTCCACTTT
TRBV5-1	TRBD1	TRBJ2-6	many	CASSTGTGARAGANVLTF	TGCGCCAGCAGCACAGGGACAGGGGCAAGAGCTGGGGCCAACGTCCTGACTTTC
TRBV16	TRBD1	TRBJ1-2	-	CASSQSVTGGRPGYTF	TGTGCCAGCAGCCAGTCGGTGACAGGGGGCCGCCCGGGCTACACCTTC
TRBV20-1	-	TRBJ1-1	-	CSALDTNTEAFF	TGCAGTGCCCTGGACACCAACACTGAAGCTTTCTTT
TRBV15	-	TRBJ1-1	many	CATSQDLLETEAFF	TGTGCCACCAGCCAGGATCTGCTGGAGACAGAAGCTTTCTTT